This T cell receptor (beta chain) was sequenced for a study of shared clonotypes between healthy human individuals. This clone has just one count. Assay: immunoSEQ multiplex PCR; the TCRdb copy retains only in-frame clones and omits some. The sample shows under 1,900,000 clones, 97% to 99% of them seen only once. The sequenced material came from naive CD4+ T cells sorted from blood. The subset here: CD45RA+ positively selected. This TCR was sampled from a young man in good health.

DNA of the CDR3: TGCAGCGTTACGACAGGGGGCGCAGGCGAGACCCAGTACTTC. It encodes CSVTTGGAGETQYF. This chain uses TRBV29-1 with TRBJ2-5; 10 nucleotides align to TRBD1. V shed 5 bases and J 5 bases; nucleotides not matched to a gene: 8. CDR3 length: 14 amino acids. CDR1 and CDR2 from the germline V gene are SQVTM and ANQGSEA. Using reference TRBV29-1 and TRBJ2-5 for the parts outside the CDR3, the full variable domain is SAVISQKPSRDICQRGTSLTIQCQVDSQVTMMFWYRQQPGQSLTLIATANQGSEATYESGFVIDKFPISRPNLTFSTLTVSNMSPEDSSIYLCSVTTGGAGETQYFGPGTRLLVL.